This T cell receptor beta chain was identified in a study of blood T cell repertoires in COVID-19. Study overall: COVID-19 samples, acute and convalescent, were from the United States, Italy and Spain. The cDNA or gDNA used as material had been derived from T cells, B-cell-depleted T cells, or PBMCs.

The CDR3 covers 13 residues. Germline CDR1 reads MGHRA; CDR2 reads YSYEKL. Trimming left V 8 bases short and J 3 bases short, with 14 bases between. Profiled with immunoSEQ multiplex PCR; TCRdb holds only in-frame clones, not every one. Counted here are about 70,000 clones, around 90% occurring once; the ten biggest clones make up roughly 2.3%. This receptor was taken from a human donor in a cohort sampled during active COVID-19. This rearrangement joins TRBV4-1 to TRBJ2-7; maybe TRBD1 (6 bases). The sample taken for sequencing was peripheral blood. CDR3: CASGFGQNYEQYF. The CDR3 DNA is TGCGCCAGCGGCTTCGGACAGAACTACGAGCAGTACTTC.